Following are 18 T cell receptor beta chains from one sample sequenced in a study of blood T cell repertoires in COVID-19. The repertoire was sequenced with immunoSEQ multiplex PCR; TCRdb's copy has only in-frame clones and lacks some. The table lists 200,000 to 250,000 clones, roughly four fifths of them singletons. The sequenced sample consisted of PBMCs or T cells enriched from blood (not recorded which). These receptors came from a woman aged 55-75 years who had recovered from COVID-19.

V gene TRBV19 combines with J gene TRBJ1-5; 11 bases map to TRBD1. The CDR3 is made up of 16 amino acids. V shed 7 bases, J shed 3 bases, and the junction held 8 bases outside the gene matches. Per germline, CDR1 LNHDA and CDR2 SQIVND (reference sequence). DNA of the CDR3: TGTGCCAGTAAGTACGGACAGGGGGCCTCCAATCAGCCCCAGCATTTT. Protein: CASKYGQGASNQPQHF.

The V and J genes are TRBV30 and TRBJ1-2; TRBD1 matches 10 bases. Germline CDR1 is GTSNPN and CDR2 is SVGIG (reference sequence). This CDR3 is built from 15 residues. V trimming: 1 base; J trimming: 5 bases; junction bases outside the gene matches: 7. Written as DNA, the CDR3 is TGTGCCTGGAGTGATGGGACAGGGGTTGGGTATGGCTACACCTTC. Amino acid sequence: CAWSDGTGVGYGYTF.

V gene TRBV4-1 combines with J gene TRBJ2-5, with D tentatively TRBD1 (5 bases). The length of the CDR3 is 14 residues. Per the germline V gene, CDR1 is MGHRA and CDR2 is YSYEKL. Trimming cost V 1 base and J 5 bases, with 11 bases left between them. The CDR3 bases are TGCGCCAGCAGCCAAGTCGCAGGGATGGAGACCCAGTACTTC. Its translation: CASSQVAGMETQYF.

The genes are TRBV7-8 and TRBJ2-3; TRBD1 might be the D (8 bases). Looked up from germline, CDR1 is SGHVS and CDR2 is FQNEAQ. The CDR3 contains 16 residues. V lost 4 bases and J lost 3, with 17 bases in between. The CDR3 is CASSYRGGPGTDTQYF. The CDR3 DNA reads as TGTGCCAGCAGCTACAGGGGGGGTCCCGGGACAGATACGCAGTATTTT.

The V gene is TRBV10-3, the J gene TRBJ1-2; 7 positions agree with TRBD1. CDR3 size: 14 residues. The germline V gene encodes CDR1 ENHRY and CDR2 SYGVKD. Trimming removed 11 bases from V and 8 bases from J; junction bases left unmatched: 17. The CDR3 region has the DNA TGTGCCTCCACACGAGACAGGGAACTGGGCGGCTACACCTTC. It yields the protein CASTRDRELGGYTF.

The genes are TRBV5-8 and TRBJ2-5, with D tentatively TRBD1 (6 bases). Germline values: CDR1 SGHTS, CDR2 YDEGEE. The CDR3 is 13 amino acids. Trimming left V 7 bases short and J 2 bases short, with 12 bases between. The CDR3 loop reads CASALDSQETQYF. For the CDR3, the DNA is TGTGCCAGCGCCTTGGACAGTCAAGAGACCCAGTACTTC.

This clone was found a few times. The chain employs TRBV5-4 and TRBJ1-2; TRBD1 matches 10 bases. The CDR3 loop spans 16 amino acids. The germline gives CDR1 SGHNT, CDR2 YYREEE (reference sequence). V lost 4 bases to trimming and J lost 5 bases; unmatched junction nucleotides: 11. The chain's CDR3 is CASSPPGQGPKYGYTF. Written as DNA, the CDR3 is TGTGCCAGCAGCCCCCCGGGACAGGGGCCAAAGTATGGCTACACCTTC.

The chain joins TRBV6-1 to TRBJ1-2; 8 bases agree with TRBD1. The J segment lost 6 bases and the V segment lost 6 bases, leaving 9 bases of the junction unmatched. The CDR3 extends over 14 amino acids. Germline loops: CDR1 MNHNS, CDR2 SASEGT. Here the CDR3 reads CASSPGQGGDGYTF. The DNA of the CDR3 is TGTGCCAGCAGCCCAGGACAGGGAGGAGATGGCTACACCTTC.

This chain connects TRBV4-3 to TRBJ2-7; tentative D call: TRBD1 (5 bases). CDR3 length equals 15 residues. The germline V gene has CDR1 LGHNA and CDR2 YSLEER. Trimming left V 3 bases short and J 4 bases short, with 16 bases between. The CDR3 spells CASSQNHGAAYEQYF. The CDR3 region has the DNA TGCGCCAGCAGCCAGAACCATGGGGCAGCGTACGAGCAGTACTTC.

V and J are TRBV19 and TRBJ2-7; the match to TRBD1 covers 8 bases. Germline assignment: CDR1 LNHDA and CDR2 SQIVND (reference sequence). Germline trimming cut 7 bases from V and 1 base from J; bases unmatched to any gene: 12. There are 16 residues in the CDR3. The CDR3 nucleotides read TGTGCCAGTACCCCCTCAGGGGGCAGTAAGTCCTACGAGCAGTACTTC. Its translation is CASTPSGGSKSYEQYF. Full variable domain (outside the CDR3, taken from reference TRBV19 and TRBJ2-7): DGGITQSPKYLFRKEGQNVTLSCEQNLNHDAMYWYRQDPGQGLRLIYYSQIVNDFQKGDIAEGYSVSREKKESFPLTVTSAQKNPTAFYLCASTPSGGSKSYEQYFGPGTRLTVT.

The chain carries TRBV5-5 and TRBJ2-1; D remains unclear. The ends were cut back, 5 bases at V and 3 bases at J, with 15 bases in the middle. This CDR3 spans 15 amino acids. Germline values: CDR1 SGHKS, CDR2 YYEKEE (reference sequence). The CDR3 sequence: CASSSKVLDYNEQFF. For the CDR3, the DNA is TGTGCCAGCAGTTCTAAGGTCCTAGACTACAATGAGCAGTTCTTC.

The rearrangement joins TRBV5-4 to TRBJ1-1, with D possibly being TRBD1 (5 bases). Germline CDR1 is SGHNT and CDR2 is YYREEE (reference sequence). The CDR3 length is 15 residues. Trimming shortened V by 4 bases and J by 3 bases, and 16 bases separated the two germline ends. CDR3 in DNA: TGTGCCAGCAGCCTGGACCCGGGGGGGGACACTGAAGCTTTCTTT. The encoded protein is CASSLDPGGDTEAFF.

The gene calls are TRBV12-3 or TRBV12-4 and TRBJ1-2; 7 nucleotides line up with TRBD1. The length of the CDR3 is 13 residues. The V and J ends lost 5 bases and 3 bases, in that order; junction bases with no gene match: 3. CDR3 amino acids: CASSKGQDYGYTF. CDR3 coding DNA: TGTGCCAGCAGTAAAGGACAGGACTATGGCTACACCTTC.

The V and J genes are TRBV7-2 and TRBJ2-7; a possible D gene is TRBD2 (6 bases). Per germline, CDR1 SGHTA and CDR2 FQGNSA. With 5 bases removed from V and 7 bases from J, the gap between germline ends came to 15 bases. The CDR3 loop spans 13 amino acids. For the CDR3, the DNA is TGTGCCAGCAGCCCCGAGGCAGGGAGGGAGCAGTACTTC. As protein: CASSPEAGREQYF.

This clone was found a few times. V is TRBV19 and J is TRBJ2-7; D gene uncertain. The CDR3 has 15 residues. Germline V gene sequence: CDR1 LNHDA, CDR2 SQIVND (reference sequence). V was trimmed by 10 bases and J by 0 bases, leaving 19 bases between them. CDR3 in amino acids: CAITLPRPSSYEQYF. DNA for the CDR3: TGTGCCATCACGTTGCCGAGGCCGAGCTCCTACGAGCAGTACTTC.

The chain is built from TRBV11-2 and TRBJ2-7; 10 bases are shared with TRBD2. There are 16 residues in the CDR3. Germline lookup yields CDR1 SGHAT and CDR2 FQNNGV. Losses at the gene ends were 1 base for V and 6 bases for J; bases not matched to a gene: 9. The CDR3 DNA follows: TGTGCCAGCAGCTTAGTGGCCGGACTAGCGGAGACCGAGCAGTACTTC. It specifies CASSLVAGLAETEQYF.

The chain is built from TRBV4-1 and TRBJ2-5; 8 positions match TRBD2. Trimming took 0 bases from V and 2 from J; bases not matched to a gene: 5. The CDR3 has 16 amino acids. CDR1 and CDR2 (germline): MGHRA, YSYEKL. CDR3 nucleotide sequence: TGCGCCAGCAGCCAAGATGAGCGGGGGAGACAAGAGACCCAGTACTTC. Translated, it gives CASSQDERGRQETQYF.

The V gene is TRBV10-3, the J gene TRBJ1-1; TRBD1 might be the D (5 bases). This CDR3 is 16 amino acids long. Trimming left V 3 bases short and J 4 bases short, with 18 bases between. Germline V gives CDR1 ENHRY, CDR2 SYGVKD. CDR3 nucleotides: TGTGCCATCAGTGAACGGGTACAGGTGAACTCCACTGAAGCTTTCTTT. Translating it yields CAISERVQVNSTEAFF.